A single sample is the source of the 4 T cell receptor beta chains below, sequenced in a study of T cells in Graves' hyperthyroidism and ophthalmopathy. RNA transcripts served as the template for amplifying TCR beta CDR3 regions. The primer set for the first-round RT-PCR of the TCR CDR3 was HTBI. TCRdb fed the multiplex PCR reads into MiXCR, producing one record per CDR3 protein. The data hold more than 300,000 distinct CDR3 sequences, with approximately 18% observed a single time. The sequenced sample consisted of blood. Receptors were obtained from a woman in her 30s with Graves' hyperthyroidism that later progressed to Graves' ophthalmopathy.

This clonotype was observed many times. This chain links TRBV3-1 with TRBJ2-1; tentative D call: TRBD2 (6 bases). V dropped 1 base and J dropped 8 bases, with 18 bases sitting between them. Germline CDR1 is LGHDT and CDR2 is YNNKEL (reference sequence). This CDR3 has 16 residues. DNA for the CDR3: TGTGCCAGCAGCCAAGGGGGGGACTGGTTTTCCGATGAGCAGTTCTTC. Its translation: CASSQGGDWFSDEQFF.

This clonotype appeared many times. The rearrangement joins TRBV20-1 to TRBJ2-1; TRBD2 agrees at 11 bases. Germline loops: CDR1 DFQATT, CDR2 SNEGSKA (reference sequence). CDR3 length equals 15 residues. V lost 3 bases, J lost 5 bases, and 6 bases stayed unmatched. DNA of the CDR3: TGCAGTGCTAGCTCACTAGCGGGGGCCCACAATGAGCAGTTCTTC. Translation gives CSASSLAGAHNEQFF.

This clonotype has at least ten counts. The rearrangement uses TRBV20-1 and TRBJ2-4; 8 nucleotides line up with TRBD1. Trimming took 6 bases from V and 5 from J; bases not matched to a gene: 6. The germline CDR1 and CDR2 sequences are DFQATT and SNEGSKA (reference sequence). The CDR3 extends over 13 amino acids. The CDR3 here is CSAQTGDENIQYF. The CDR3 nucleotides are TGCAGTGCCCAGACAGGGGATGAAAACATTCAGTACTTC.

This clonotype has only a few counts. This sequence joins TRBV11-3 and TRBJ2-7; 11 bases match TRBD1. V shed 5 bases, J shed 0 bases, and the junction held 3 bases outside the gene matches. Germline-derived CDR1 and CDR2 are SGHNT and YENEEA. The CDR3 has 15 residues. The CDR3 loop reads CASSIGTGGSYEQYF. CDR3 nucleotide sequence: TGTGCCAGCAGCATCGGGACAGGGGGCTCCTACGAGCAGTACTTC. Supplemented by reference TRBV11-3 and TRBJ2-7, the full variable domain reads EAGVVQSPRYKIIEKKQPVAFWCNPISGHNTLYWYLQNLGQGPELLIRYENEEAVDDSQLPKDRFSAERLKGVDSTLKIQPAELGDSAVYLCASSIGTGGSYEQYFGPGTRLTVT.